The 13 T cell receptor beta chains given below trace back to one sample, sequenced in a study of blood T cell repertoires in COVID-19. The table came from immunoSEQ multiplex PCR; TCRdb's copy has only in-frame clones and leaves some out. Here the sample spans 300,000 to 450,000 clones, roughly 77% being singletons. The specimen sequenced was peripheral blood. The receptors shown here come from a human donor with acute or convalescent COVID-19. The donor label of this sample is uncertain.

CDR3 DNA: TGTGCCAGCAGCCCCCCTCTCGGTCGTGGTAGCGGGTTAGGCGAGCAGTACTTC. It translates to CASSPPLGRGSGLGEQYF. The chain employs TRBV7-8 and TRBJ2-7; 7 bases fit TRBD2. The CDR3 loop spans 18 amino acids. V shed 5 bases, J shed 6 bases, and the junction held 22 bases outside the gene matches. Germline-derived CDR1 and CDR2 are SGHVS and FQNEAQ.

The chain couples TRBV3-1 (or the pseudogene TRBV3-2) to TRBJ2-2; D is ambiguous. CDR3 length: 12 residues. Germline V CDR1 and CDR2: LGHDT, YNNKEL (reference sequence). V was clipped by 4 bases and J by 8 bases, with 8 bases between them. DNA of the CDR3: TGTGCCAGCAGCCCTATGTCGGGGGAGCTGTTTTTT. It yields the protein CASSPMSGELFF.

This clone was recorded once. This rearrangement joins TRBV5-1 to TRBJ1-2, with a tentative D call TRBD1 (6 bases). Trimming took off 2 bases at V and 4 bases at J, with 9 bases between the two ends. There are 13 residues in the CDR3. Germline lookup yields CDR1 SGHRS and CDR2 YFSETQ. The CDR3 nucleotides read TGCGCCAGCAGCTTAGGGGGGGCCTATGGCTACACCTTC. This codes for CASSLGGAYGYTF.

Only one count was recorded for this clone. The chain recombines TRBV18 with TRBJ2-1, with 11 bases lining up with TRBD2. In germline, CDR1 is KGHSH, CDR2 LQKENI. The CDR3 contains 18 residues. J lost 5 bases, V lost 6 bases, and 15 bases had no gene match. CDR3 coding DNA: TGTGCCAGCTCTAACTCGGCCCCCGGGACTAGCGGCAACAATGAGCAGTTCTTC. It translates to CASSNSAPGTSGNNEQFF.

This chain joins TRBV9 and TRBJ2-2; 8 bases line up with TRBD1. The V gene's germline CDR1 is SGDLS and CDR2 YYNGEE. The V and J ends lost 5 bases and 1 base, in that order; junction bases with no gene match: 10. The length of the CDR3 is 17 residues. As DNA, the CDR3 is TGTGCCAGCAGTGTCGAGTGGGGACAGGTGAACACCGGGGAGCTGTTTTTT. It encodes CASSVEWGQVNTGELFF.

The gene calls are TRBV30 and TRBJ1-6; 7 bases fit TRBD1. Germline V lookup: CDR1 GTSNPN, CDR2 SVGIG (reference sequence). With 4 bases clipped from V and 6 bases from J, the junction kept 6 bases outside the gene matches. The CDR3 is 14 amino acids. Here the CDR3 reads CAWTGGVGNSPLHF. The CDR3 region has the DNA TGTGCCTGGACAGGGGGTGTGGGTAATTCACCCCTCCACTTT.

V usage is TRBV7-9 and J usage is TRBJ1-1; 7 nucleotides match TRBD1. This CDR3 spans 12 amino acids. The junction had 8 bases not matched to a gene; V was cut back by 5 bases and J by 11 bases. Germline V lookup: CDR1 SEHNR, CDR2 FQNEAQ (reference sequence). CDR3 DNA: TGTGCCAGCAGCATCAGACAGGGAAGCGCTTTCTTT. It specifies CASSIRQGSAFF.

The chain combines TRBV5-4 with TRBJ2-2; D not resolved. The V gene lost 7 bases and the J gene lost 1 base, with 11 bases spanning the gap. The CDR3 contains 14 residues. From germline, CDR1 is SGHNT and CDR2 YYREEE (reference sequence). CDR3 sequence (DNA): TGTGCCAGCGCCCCCTCAGGGAACACCGGGGAGCTGTTTTTT. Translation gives CASAPSGNTGELFF.

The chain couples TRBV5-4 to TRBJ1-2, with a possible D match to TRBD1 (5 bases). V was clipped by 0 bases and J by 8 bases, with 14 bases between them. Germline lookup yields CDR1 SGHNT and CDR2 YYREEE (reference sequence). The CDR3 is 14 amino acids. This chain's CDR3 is CASSLDGGGGGYTF. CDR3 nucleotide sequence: TGTGCCAGCAGCTTGGATGGTGGGGGAGGAGGCTACACCTTC.

CDR3 nucleotides: TGTGCCACCCTGCCGGGAGAAAGTAATGAAAAACTGTTTTTT. Translating gives CATLPGESNEKLFF. The chain joins TRBV28 to TRBJ1-4; D gene unclear. Per the germline V gene, CDR1 is MDHEN and CDR2 is SYDVKM. The germline V and J ends were trimmed by 10 bases and 4 bases, with 16 bases remaining between them. CDR3 length equals 14 residues. Using reference TRBV28 and TRBJ1-4 for the parts outside the CDR3, the full variable domain is DVKVTQSSRYLVKRTGEKVFLECVQDMDHENMFWYRQDPGLGLRLIYFSYDVKMKEKGDIPEGYSVSREKKERFSLILESASTNQTSMYLCATLPGESNEKLFFGSGTQLSVL.

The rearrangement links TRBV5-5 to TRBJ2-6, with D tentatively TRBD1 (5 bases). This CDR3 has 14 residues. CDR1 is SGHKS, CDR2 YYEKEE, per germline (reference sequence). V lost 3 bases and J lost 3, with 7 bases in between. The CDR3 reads CASSSGFGANVLTF. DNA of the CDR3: TGTGCCAGCAGCTCAGGGTTTGGGGCCAACGTCCTGACTTTC.

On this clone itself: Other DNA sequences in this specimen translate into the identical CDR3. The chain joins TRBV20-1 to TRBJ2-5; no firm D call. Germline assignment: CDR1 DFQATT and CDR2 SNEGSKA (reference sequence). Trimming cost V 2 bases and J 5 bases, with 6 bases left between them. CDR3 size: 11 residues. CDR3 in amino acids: CSARTGETQYF. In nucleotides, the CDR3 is TGCAGTGCTAGAACCGGGGAGACCCAGTACTTC.

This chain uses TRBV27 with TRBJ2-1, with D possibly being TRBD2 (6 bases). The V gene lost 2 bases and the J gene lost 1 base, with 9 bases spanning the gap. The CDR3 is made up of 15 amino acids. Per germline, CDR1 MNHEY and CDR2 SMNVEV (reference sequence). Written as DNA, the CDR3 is TGTGCCAGCAGTTTACTAGCGCGTTCCTACAATGAGCAGTTCTTC. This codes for CASSLLARSYNEQFF.